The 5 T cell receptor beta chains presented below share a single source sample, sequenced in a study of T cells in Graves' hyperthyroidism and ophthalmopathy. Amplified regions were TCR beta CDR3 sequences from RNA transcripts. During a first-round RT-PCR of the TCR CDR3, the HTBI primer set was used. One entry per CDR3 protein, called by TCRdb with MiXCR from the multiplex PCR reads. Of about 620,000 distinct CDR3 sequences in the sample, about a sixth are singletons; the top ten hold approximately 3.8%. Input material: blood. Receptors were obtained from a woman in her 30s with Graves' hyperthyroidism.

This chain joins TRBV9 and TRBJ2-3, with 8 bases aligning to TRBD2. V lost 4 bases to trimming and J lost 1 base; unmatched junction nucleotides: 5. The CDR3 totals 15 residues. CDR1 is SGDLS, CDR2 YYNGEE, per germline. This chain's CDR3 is CASSTFGRGTDTQYF. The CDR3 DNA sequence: TGTGCCAGCAGCACCTTCGGGAGGGGCACAGATACGCAGTATTTT.

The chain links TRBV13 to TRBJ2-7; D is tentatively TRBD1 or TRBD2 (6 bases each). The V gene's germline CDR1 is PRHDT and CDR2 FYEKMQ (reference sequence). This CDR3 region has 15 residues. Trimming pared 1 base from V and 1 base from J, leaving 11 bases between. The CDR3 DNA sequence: TGTGCCAGCAGCTTAGACGGGGGACATTCCTACGAGCAGTACTTC. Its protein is CASSLDGGHSYEQYF.

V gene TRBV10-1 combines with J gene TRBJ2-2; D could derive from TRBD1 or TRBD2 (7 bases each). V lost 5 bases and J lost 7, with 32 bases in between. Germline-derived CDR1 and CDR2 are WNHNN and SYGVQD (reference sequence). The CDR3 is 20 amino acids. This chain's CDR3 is CASSPRNRGGSRESFGELFF. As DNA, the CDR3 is TGCGCCAGCAGTCCTAGGAACAGGGGAGGTTCGCGGGAGTCCTTCGGGGAGCTGTTTTTT.

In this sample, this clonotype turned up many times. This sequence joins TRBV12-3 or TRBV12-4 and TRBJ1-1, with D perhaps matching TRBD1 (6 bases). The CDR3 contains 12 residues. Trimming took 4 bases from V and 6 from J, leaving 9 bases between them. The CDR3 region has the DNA TGTGCCAGCAGTTCGACAGGCGCTGAAGCTTTCTTT. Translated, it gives CASSSTGAEAFF.

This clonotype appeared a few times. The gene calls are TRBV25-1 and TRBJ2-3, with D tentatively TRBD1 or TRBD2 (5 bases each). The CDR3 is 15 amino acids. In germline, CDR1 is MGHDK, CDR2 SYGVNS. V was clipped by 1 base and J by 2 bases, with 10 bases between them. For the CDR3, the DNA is TGTGCCAGCAGTGAATCGGGACGGATCACAGATACGCAGTATTTT. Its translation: CASSESGRITDTQYF.